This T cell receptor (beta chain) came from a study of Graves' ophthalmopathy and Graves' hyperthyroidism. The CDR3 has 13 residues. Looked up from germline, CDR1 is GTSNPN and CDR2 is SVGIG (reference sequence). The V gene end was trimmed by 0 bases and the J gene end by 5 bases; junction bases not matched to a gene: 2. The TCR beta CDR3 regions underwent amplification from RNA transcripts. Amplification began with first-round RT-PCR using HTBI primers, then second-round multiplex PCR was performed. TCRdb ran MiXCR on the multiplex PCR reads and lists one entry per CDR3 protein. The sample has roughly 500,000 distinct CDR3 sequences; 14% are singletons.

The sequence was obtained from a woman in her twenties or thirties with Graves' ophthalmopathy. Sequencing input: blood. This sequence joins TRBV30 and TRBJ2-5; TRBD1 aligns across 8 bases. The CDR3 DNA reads TGTGCCTGGAGTGTACAGGGGGTTGAGACCCAGTACTTC. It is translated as CAWSVQGVETQYF.